The source of this TCR beta chain is a study of neurological immune-mediated disorders. Sample time point: technical triplicate 2. V gave up 10 bases and J gave up 4 bases, with 23 bases separating them. This CDR3 is 16 amino acids long. TCRdb reprocessed the 5' RACE reads with MiXCR, giving one entry per CDR3 protein. The sample shows more than 30,000 distinct CDR3 sequences, 10% to 15% of them seen only once. This clonotype was picked up many times. Sequencing was performed on CD4+ T cells from blood. This clonotype was obtained from a female donor with HTLV-1-associated myelopathy (HAM/TSP). This chain links TRBV12-3 or TRBV12-4 with TRBJ2-1, with D possibly being TRBD1 or TRBD2 (6 bases each). The DNA for the CDR3 is TGTGCCACGGACGGGGGCATCAACCTTAAATACAATGAGCAGTTCTTC. It specifies CATDGGINLKYNEQFF.